This T cell receptor beta chain comes out of a study of response to subunit inactivated influenza vaccine. The CDR3 totals 16 residues. Germline CDR1 reads SGHVS; CDR2 reads FQNEAQ. The V end lost 1 base, the J end lost 0 bases, and 10 bases lay between the germline ends. This clonotype was found a few times. Each CDR3 protein gets one entry after TCRdb re-called the RT-PCR reads with MiXCR. The profile shows roughly 500,000 distinct CDR3 sequences, 16% of them singletons. V and J are TRBV7-8 and TRBJ2-1, with unresolved D. Sequenced here: CD4+ T cells sorted from PBMCs, sampled roughly 24 months after vaccination. This clonotype originated in a man between 50 and 69 years old who received an inactivated influenza vaccine. DNA of the CDR3: TGTGCCAGCAGCTTAGTGCGGTCGAGCTCCTACAATGAGCAGTTCTTC. This gives the protein CASSLVRSSSYNEQFF.